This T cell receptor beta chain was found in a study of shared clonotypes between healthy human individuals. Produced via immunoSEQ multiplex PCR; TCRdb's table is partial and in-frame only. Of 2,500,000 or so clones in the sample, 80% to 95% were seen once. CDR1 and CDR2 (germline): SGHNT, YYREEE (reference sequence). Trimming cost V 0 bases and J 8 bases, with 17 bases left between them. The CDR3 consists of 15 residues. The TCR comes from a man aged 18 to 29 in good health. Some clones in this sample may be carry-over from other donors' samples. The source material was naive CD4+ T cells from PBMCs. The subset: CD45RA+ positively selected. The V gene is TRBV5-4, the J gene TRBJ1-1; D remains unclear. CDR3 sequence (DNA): TGTGCCAGCAGCTTGGCCGGTCCTAAGGCGAAAGAAGCTTTCTTT. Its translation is CASSLAGPKAKEAFF.